The 25 T cell receptor beta chains presented below share a single source sample, sequenced in a study of T cell responses to AZD1222 COVID-19 vaccine. The table came from immunoSEQ multiplex PCR; TCRdb's copy has only in-frame clones and leaves some out. The sample records about 140,000 clones, 90% to 95% being singletons. The starting material was peripheral blood, obtained 28 days after the second AZD1222 dose. These receptor sequences come from an adult who received the AZD1222 COVID-19 vaccine.

In its sample, this clone was seen once. The chain uses TRBV29-1 and TRBJ2-1; D gene uncertain. Germline V lookup: CDR1 SQVTM, CDR2 ANQGSEA. The V end lost 8 bases, the J end lost 8 bases, and 10 bases lay between the germline ends. The CDR3 totals 10 residues. CDR3 coding DNA: TGCAGCTCGTGGACGGATGAGCAGTTCTTC. Translated: CSSWTDEQFF.

This clone was seen once. The chain combines TRBV5-5 with TRBJ2-7; 12 bases map to TRBD2. The V gene's germline CDR1 is SGHKS and CDR2 YYEKEE (reference sequence). The CDR3 is 15 amino acids. J lost 7 bases, V lost 0 bases, and 5 bases had no gene match. The CDR3 DNA sequence: TGTGCCAGCAGCTTGGGACTAGCGGGAGTGGAGGAGCAGTACTTC. The encoded protein is CASSLGLAGVEEQYF.

This chain links TRBV5-1 with TRBJ2-1, with 7 positions matching TRBD1. CDR3 length: 16 amino acids. V dropped 1 base and J dropped 6; count of bases not matched to a gene: 10. Germline assignment: CDR1 SGHRS and CDR2 YFSETQ. The DNA for the CDR3 is TGCGCCAGCAGCTTGAGCGCACAGGGGTCGGGCAATGAGCAGTTCTTC. Amino acids: CASSLSAQGSGNEQFF.

The V call is TRBV5-1, the J call TRBJ2-3; 8 bases fit TRBD2. V was clipped by 4 bases and J by 0 bases; unmatched bases: 10. The germline V gene has CDR1 SGHRS and CDR2 YFSETQ. The CDR3 is 17 amino acids. In DNA, the CDR3 is TGCGCCAGCAGCCTATGGACTAGCTCGATTAGCACAGATACGCAGTATTTT. It is translated as CASSLWTSSISTDTQYF.

V is TRBV27 and J is TRBJ1-2, with D possibly matching TRBD1 (6 bases). Trimming took 3 bases from V and 0 from J, leaving 11 bases between them. The CDR3 loop spans 15 amino acids. The germline gives CDR1 MNHEY, CDR2 SMNVEV (reference sequence). CDR3 DNA sequence: TGTGCCAGCAGTTTTTACTCAGGGGCTAACTATGGCTACACCTTC. This sequence encodes CASSFYSGANYGYTF.

The chain uses TRBV24-1 and TRBJ2-5, with TRBD2 as a possible D gene (6 bases). The CDR3 contains 13 residues. Trimming took 9 bases from V and 4 from J, leaving 14 bases between them. Germline V CDR1 and CDR2: KGHDR, SFDVKD. CDR3 nucleotide sequence: TGTGCCACCGGGGCTCCGGGGGTAGAGACCCAGTACTTC. It encodes CATGAPGVETQYF.

The genes are TRBV18 and TRBJ2-5; no clear D. CDR1 KGHSH and CDR2 LQKENI come from the germline V gene. The CDR3 is 15 residues long. V gave up 2 bases and J gave up 7 bases, with 17 bases separating them. The CDR3 sequence: CASSPSTLSPGTQYF. Here the CDR3 DNA reads TGTGCCAGCTCACCATCCACCCTAAGCCCCGGGACCCAGTACTTC.

The genes are TRBV11-3 and TRBJ2-2; 8 bases are shared with TRBD2. Unmatched junction bases numbered 1, after V lost 1 base and J lost 6 bases. The germline CDR1 and CDR2 sequences are SGHNT and YENEEA. The CDR3 sequence is 14 residues long. The CDR3 nucleotides read TGTGCCAGCAGCTTAGCGGGGGGGCCCGGGGAGCTGTTTTTT. As protein: CASSLAGGPGELFF.

The V call is TRBV10-3, the J call TRBJ2-2; D call uncertain. Trimming took 6 bases from V and 1 from J, leaving 9 bases between them. The CDR3 extends over 14 amino acids. Germline V gives CDR1 ENHRY, CDR2 SYGVKD. CDR3 nucleotides: TGTGCCATCAGGCAATTTGGGAACACCGGGGAGCTGTTTTTT. It is translated as CAIRQFGNTGELFF.

The rearrangement joins TRBV10-1 to TRBJ1-5, with TRBD1 as a possible D gene (5 bases). The CDR3 loop spans 13 amino acids. The V gene's germline CDR1 is WNHNN and CDR2 SYGVQD (reference sequence). V was cut by 3 bases and J by 5 bases, with 8 bases left in between. CDR3 region: CASSEDSYQPQHF. The CDR3 coding sequence is TGCGCCAGCAGTGAAGACAGTTATCAGCCCCAGCATTTT.

This sequence joins TRBV15 and TRBJ1-4; D not resolved. Germline CDR1 reads LNHNV; CDR2 reads YYDKDF (reference sequence). With 2 bases removed from V and 8 bases from J, the gap between germline ends came to 12 bases. This CDR3 comprises 14 residues. The CDR3 is CATSRSGSSEKLFF. CDR3 nucleotide sequence: TGTGCCACCAGCAGAAGCGGAAGCTCAGAAAAACTGTTTTTT. The full variable domain, its missing parts supplied by reference TRBV15 and TRBJ1-4, is DAMVIQNPRYQVTQFGKPVTLSCSQTLNHNVMYWYQQKSSQAPKLLFHYYDKDFNNEADTPDNFQSRRPNTSFCFLDIRSPGLGDTAMYLCATSRSGSSEKLFFGSGTQLSVL.

V gene TRBV24-1 combines with J gene TRBJ1-5; D perhaps matches TRBD1 (6 bases). Germline loops: CDR1 KGHDR, CDR2 SFDVKD. The V end lost 10 bases, the J end lost 2 bases, and 38 bases lay between the germline ends. This CDR3 contains 22 residues. The CDR3 protein is CATDFPRNYINQGTTGNQPQHF. CDR3 nucleotide sequence: TGTGCCACAGATTTTCCTCGAAACTACATAAACCAGGGGACTACGGGCAATCAGCCCCAGCATTTT.

The V and J genes are TRBV19 and TRBJ2-5; D might be TRBD2 (6 bases). CDR1 and CDR2 (germline): LNHDA, SQIVND (reference sequence). CDR3 length: 14 residues. The V and J ends lost 3 bases and 5 bases respectively, with 13 bases between them. CDR3 sequence: CASSISGVGETQYF. The CDR3 DNA reads TGTGCCAGTAGTATTTCGGGGGTCGGGGAGACCCAGTACTTC.

The chain recombines TRBV2 with TRBJ1-1, with a possible D match to TRBD1 (6 bases). Germline V CDR1 and CDR2: SNHLY, FYNNEI. Between the trimmed V and J ends, which lost 8 bases and 4 bases, there was a span of 17 bases. The CDR3 contains 14 residues. This CDR3 is CASLNRVGSTEAFF. CDR3 DNA sequence: TGTGCCAGCCTAAACAGGGTCGGTAGCACTGAAGCTTTCTTT.

The chain combines TRBV29-1 with TRBJ1-2, with 10 bases matching TRBD1. Trimming cost V 6 bases and J 2 bases; bases outside gene matches: 6. This CDR3 is built from 14 residues. The germline CDR1 and CDR2 sequences are SQVTM and ANQGSEA. CDR3 amino acids: CSVGTGAKNYGYTF. CDR3 bases: TGCAGCGTCGGGACAGGGGCGAAGAACTATGGCTACACCTTC.

This chain joins TRBV5-6 and TRBJ1-5, with D perhaps matching TRBD1 (5 bases). Germline V gives CDR1 SGHDT, CDR2 YYEEEE. The CDR3 spans 17 residues. V shed 4 bases and J shed 7 bases, with 24 bases lying between them. In DNA form, the CDR3 reads TGTGCCAGCAGCCGTGGGGCGGGACGTCTTTCCTCCCAGCCCCAGCATTTT. Amino acids: CASSRGAGRLSSQPQHF. The full variable domain, rest sourced from reference TRBV5-6 and TRBJ1-5, is DAGVTQSPTHLIKTRGQQVTLRCSPKSGHDTVSWYQQALGQGPQFIFQYYEEEERQRGNFPDRFSGHQFPNYSSELNVNALLLGDSALYLCASSRGAGRLSSQPQHFGDGTRLSIL.

The V gene is TRBV4-1, the J gene TRBJ1-5, with 8 bases lining up with TRBD1. CDR1 and CDR2 from the germline V gene are MGHRA and YSYEKL. The CDR3 runs to 15 residues. V lost 1 base and J lost 4; bases outside the gene matches: 3. The CDR3 DNA reads as TGCGCCAGCAGCCAAGGGACAGGGTGGAATCAGCCCCAGCATTTT. Amino acid sequence: CASSQGTGWNQPQHF.

The chain recombines TRBV5-4 with TRBJ2-5; D tentatively reads TRBD1 or TRBD2 (5 bases each). Trimming removed 2 bases from V and 5 bases from J, with 16 bases in between. This CDR3 region has 15 residues. Germline loops: CDR1 SGHNT, CDR2 YYREEE (reference sequence). In DNA form, the CDR3 reads TGTGCCAGCAGCTTCGAAGCAGGGCGAGGGGAGACCCAGTACTTC. Amino acids: CASSFEAGRGETQYF.

The chain joins TRBV19 to TRBJ2-2, with 11 bases lining up with TRBD2. The trim removed 7 bases at V and 7 bases at J, leaving 8 bases unmatched. The germline gives CDR1 LNHDA, CDR2 SQIVND (reference sequence). There are 15 residues in the CDR3. The CDR3 DNA follows: TGTGCCAGTATCCGTAGCGGGAGGGCCCACGGGGAGCTGTTTTTT. This sequence encodes CASIRSGRAHGELFF.

This clone was seen a single time. The V call is TRBV2, the J call TRBJ1-2, with D uncertain. Germline V gives CDR1 SNHLY, CDR2 FYNNEI. Trimming left V 6 bases short and J 4 bases short, with 15 bases between. There are 14 residues in the CDR3. This CDR3 reads CASRTPFVAYGYTF. The CDR3 bases are TGTGCCAGCAGGACGCCATTCGTGGCCTATGGCTACACCTTC.

The chain joins TRBV5-8 to TRBJ1-2; maybe TRBD1 (5 bases). The germline V and J ends were trimmed by 1 base and 8 bases, with 15 bases remaining between them. Looked up from germline, CDR1 is SGHTS and CDR2 is YDEGEE. The CDR3 contains 14 residues. The CDR3 DNA reads TGTGCCAGCAGCTTGATGCACCTGAAGGGGGGCTACACCTTC. It specifies CASSLMHLKGGYTF.

The gene calls are TRBV3-1 (or the pseudogene TRBV3-2) and TRBJ1-2; D unclear. This CDR3 is 16 amino acids long. Trimming cost V 1 base and J 6 bases, with 18 bases left between them. From germline, CDR1 is LGHDT and CDR2 YNNKEL (reference sequence). The CDR3 loop reads CASSQVGGRAINGYTF. The DNA of the CDR3 is TGTGCCAGCAGCCAAGTGGGAGGTAGGGCGATCAATGGCTACACCTTC.

V is TRBV4-1 and J is TRBJ2-5; 14 nucleotides agree with TRBD2. There are 17 residues in the CDR3. V shed 5 bases and J 0 bases; nucleotides not matched to a gene: 5. The germline V gene encodes CDR1 MGHRA and CDR2 YSYEKL. CDR3: CASSSRLAGGNQETQYF. The CDR3 DNA reads TGCGCCAGCAGCTCAAGACTAGCGGGGGGGAACCAAGAGACCCAGTACTTC.

The chain carries TRBV5-5 and TRBJ1-1; D remains ambiguous. The germline V and J ends were trimmed by 0 bases and 4 bases, with 4 bases remaining between them. Germline V gene data show CDR1 as SGHKS and CDR2 as YYEKEE (reference sequence). The CDR3 covers 12 residues. The CDR3 reads CASSLVSTEAFF. CDR3 nucleotides: TGTGCCAGCAGCTTGGTGAGCACTGAAGCTTTCTTT.

This clone was seen only a few times. The sample has other DNA sequences that encode this CDR3 too. The V call is TRBV19, the J call TRBJ1-1; D gene ambiguous. There are 11 residues in the CDR3. V lost 3 bases and J lost 1, with 0 bases in between. Germline V gene lookup returns CDR1 LNHDA and CDR2 SQIVND (reference sequence). In DNA form, the CDR3 reads TGTGCCAGTAGTATGAACACTGAAGCTTTCTTT. Amino acid sequence: CASSMNTEAFF.